Below, one T cell receptor beta chain is given with its context. The antigen remains unidentified. The table came from immunoSEQ multiplex PCR; TCRdb's copy has only in-frame clones and leaves some out. The sample shows 150,000 to 200,000 clones, roughly 77% of them seen only once. The entry originates in a study of cytomegalovirus exposure and HLA in healthy donors. Overall study findings and caveats: Investigators reported more than 150 TCR beta chains as tied to cytomegalovirus.

The V and J ends lost 3 bases and 3 bases respectively, with 4 bases between them. The V gene's germline CDR1 is SGHRS and CDR2 YFSETQ. This CDR3 contains 11 residues. This chain links TRBV5-1 with TRBJ2-7; D not certain. This TCR was sampled from a woman aged 25-40 years in good health and CMV-seronegative. Specimen: PBMCs. The CDR3 DNA follows: TGCGCCAGCAGCTCGCGCTACGAGCAGTACTTC. It translates to CASSSRYEQYF. Full variable domain (missing parts from reference TRBV5-1 and TRBJ2-7): KAGVTQTPRYLIKTRGQQVTLSCSPISGHRSVSWYQQTPGQGLQFLFEYFSETQRNKGNFPGRFSGRQFSNSRSEMNVSTLELGDSALYLCASSSRYEQYFGPGTRLTVT.